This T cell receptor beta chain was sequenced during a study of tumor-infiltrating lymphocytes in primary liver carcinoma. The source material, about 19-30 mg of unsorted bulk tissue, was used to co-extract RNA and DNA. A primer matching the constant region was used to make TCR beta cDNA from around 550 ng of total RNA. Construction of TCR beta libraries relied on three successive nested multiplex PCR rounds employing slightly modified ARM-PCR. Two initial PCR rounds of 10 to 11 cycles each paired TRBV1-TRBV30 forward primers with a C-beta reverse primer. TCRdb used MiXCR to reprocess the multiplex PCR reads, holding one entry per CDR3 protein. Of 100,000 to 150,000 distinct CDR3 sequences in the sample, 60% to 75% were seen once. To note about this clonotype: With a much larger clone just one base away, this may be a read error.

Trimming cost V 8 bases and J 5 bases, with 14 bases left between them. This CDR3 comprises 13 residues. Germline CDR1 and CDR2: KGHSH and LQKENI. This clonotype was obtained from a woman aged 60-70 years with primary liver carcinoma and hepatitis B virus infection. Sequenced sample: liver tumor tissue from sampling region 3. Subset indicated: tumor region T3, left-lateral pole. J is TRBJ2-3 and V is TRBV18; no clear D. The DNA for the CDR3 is TGTGCCAGCGAACGGGTTCGTGAAGATACGCAGTATTTT. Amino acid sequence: CASERVREDTQYF.